The 15 T cell receptor beta chains given below trace back to one sample, sequenced in a study of blood T cells in healthy people across ages. Next came a second PCR, run for about 7 to 12 cycles, which used a sample-barcoded 5' primer along with a J-beta primer mix. TCRdb reanalysed the 5' RACE reads using MiXCR and keeps one entry per CDR3 protein. Counted here are over a million distinct CDR3 sequences, 40% to 50% occurring once; the ten biggest clones make up 7% to 9%. Sequences were obtained from blood. The receptors were gathered from a woman under 30 in good health.

On this clonotype: An end of the junction does not agree with germline; a read error may underlie this. The chain uses TRBV11-2 and TRBJ2-3; 9 bases align to TRBD1. The CDR3 consists of 16 residues. Germline lookup yields CDR1 SGHAT and CDR2 FQNNGV. CDR3 sequence reads: CVSSSPRDRVEDTQYF. In DNA, the CDR3 is TGTGTCAGCAGTTCTCCCCGGGACAGGGTAGAAGATACGCAGTATTTT.

About this clonotype itself: Just one base apart from a much larger clone, this may be a read error. J is TRBJ2-7 and V is TRBV29-1; D unresolved. CDR3 length: 12 residues. CDR1 is SQVTM, CDR2 ANQGSEA, per germline. The germline V and J ends were trimmed by 4 bases and 0 bases, with 7 bases remaining between them. The CDR3 DNA sequence: TGCAGCGTTGGCGAGAGCTCCTACGAGCAGTACTTC. Residues: CSVGESSYEQYF.

The chain is built from TRBV27 and TRBJ2-1; 12 nucleotides agree with TRBD2. The CDR3 consists of 16 residues. In germline, CDR1 is MNHEY, CDR2 SMNVEV (reference sequence). Trimming at V came to 3 bases and at J to 7 bases, leaving 7 bases not matched to a gene. CDR3 region: CASSFLTSGRSNEQFF. CDR3 sequence (DNA): TGTGCCAGCAGTTTCCTTACTAGCGGGAGGTCAAATGAGCAGTTCTTC.

Only a few counts were recorded for this clonotype. The CDR3 here is CASSLQGAAGNQPQHF. CDR3 coding DNA: TGTGCCAGCAGTCTGCAGGGGGCTGCCGGCAATCAGCCCCAGCATTTT. The J gene is TRBJ1-5, the V gene TRBV6-1; 8 bases align to TRBD1. The germline V gene has CDR1 MNHNS and CDR2 SASEGT. The CDR3 contains 16 residues. Losses at the gene ends were 5 bases for V and 2 bases for J; bases not matched to a gene: 8.

The chain joins TRBV12-3 or TRBV12-4 to TRBJ1-5; 7 bases align to TRBD1. Unmatched junction bases numbered 7, after V lost 5 bases and J lost 9 bases. This CDR3 comprises 13 residues. The CDR3 DNA reads TGTGCCAGCAGTACGGGGACAGCTACGCCCCAGCATTTT. Protein product: CASSTGTATPQHF.

This sequence joins TRBV5-1 and TRBJ2-5; D uncertain. Germline V lookup: CDR1 SGHRS, CDR2 YFSETQ. V was shortened by 4 bases and J by 3 bases, with 13 bases between the two germline ends. This CDR3 is 14 amino acids long. CDR3 bases: TGCGCCAGCAGCACGAGGACGAACAAAGAGACCCAGTACTTC. Translating gives CASSTRTNKETQYF. Complete variable domain (other parts from reference TRBV5-1 and TRBJ2-5): KAGVTQTPRYLIKTRGQQVTLSCSPISGHRSVSWYQQTPGQGLQFLFEYFSETQRNKGNFPGRFSGRQFSNSRSEMNVSTLELGDSALYLCASSTRTNKETQYFGPGTRLLVL.

The chain links TRBV11-2 to TRBJ1-4, with a weak D call TRBD1 (5 bases). Trimming stripped 5 bases from V and 7 bases from J, with 14 bases between. CDR1 is SGHAT, CDR2 FQNNGV, per germline. The CDR3 is 14 amino acids. CDR3 DNA sequence: TGTGCCAGCAGCCCCGGGGCAGGCGTTGAAAAACTGTTTTTT. Translated: CASSPGAGVEKLFF.

The chain is built from TRBV7-2 and TRBJ1-6; no clear D gene. This CDR3 region has 11 residues. Trimming removed 5 bases at V and 18 bases at J, with 14 bases between. CDR1 and CDR2 (germline): SGHTA, FQGNSA. The CDR3 sequence is CASSLSGPPHF. CDR3 nucleotide sequence: TGTGCCAGCAGCCTAAGCGGTCCACCCCACTTT.

V and J are TRBV21-1 and TRBJ2-2; TRBD1, as called in the table, went unchecked against the DNA. TRBV21-1 is reported as a pseudogene. This CDR3 region has 14 residues. The CDR3: CASPGGGGTGELFF. The CDR3 DNA sequence: TGTGCCAGCCCAGGGGGGGGCGGCACCGGGGAGCTGTTTTTT.

The chain recombines TRBV2 with TRBJ2-7, with D uncertain. In germline, CDR1 is SNHLY, CDR2 FYNNEI. The CDR3 has 12 amino acids. V lost 8 bases to trimming and J lost 4 bases, with 12 bases between them. CDR3 region: CASRRALYEQYF. DNA of the CDR3: TGTGCCAGCCGCCGGGCACTTTACGAGCAGTACTTC.

The sample holds many counts of this clonotype. The V call is TRBV7-2, the J call TRBJ2-1; no firm D call. CDR3 length: 15 residues. The ends were cut back, 3 bases at V and 1 base at J, with 10 bases in the middle. The germline V gene encodes CDR1 SGHTA and CDR2 FQGNSA. DNA of the CDR3: TGTGCCAGCAGCTTGGCGAGTAGATCCTACAATGAGCAGTTCTTC. Residues: CASSLASRSYNEQFF. The full variable domain, its missing parts supplied by reference TRBV7-2 and TRBJ2-1, is GAGVSQSPSNKVTEKGKDVELRCDPISGHTALYWYRQSLGQGLEFLIYFQGNSAPDKSGLPSDRFSAERTGGSVSTLTIQRTQQEDSAVYLCASSLASRSYNEQFFGPGTRLTVL.

This clonotype has a handful of counts. CDR3 amino acids: CASSLFRVNEQFF. Here the CDR3 DNA reads TGTGCCAGCAGCTTGTTCCGGGTCAATGAGCAGTTCTTC. The rearrangement links TRBV5-6 to TRBJ2-1; D is undetermined. This CDR3 is 13 amino acids long. V was trimmed by 1 base and J by 6 bases, leaving 8 bases between them. From germline, CDR1 is SGHDT and CDR2 YYEEEE.

This clonotype has more than one count but fewer than ten. The chain carries TRBV2 and TRBJ1-4; TRBD1 matches at 8 bases. The CDR3 is 14 amino acids. Germline V CDR1 and CDR2: SNHLY, FYNNEI. The ends lost 3 bases at V and 7 bases at J; junction bases unmatched: 4. The CDR3 region has the DNA TGTGCCAGCAGTGATGGACAGGGCAGTGAAAAACTGTTTTTT. The encoded protein is CASSDGQGSEKLFF.

The chain has TRBV7-2 and TRBJ2-1; D gene uncertain. Deletions cut 2 bases from V and 2 bases from J, with 10 bases between. Germline V lookup: CDR1 SGHTA, CDR2 FQGNSA. This CDR3 is 15 amino acids long. The CDR3 here is CASSLSASTYNEQFF. Here the CDR3 DNA reads TGTGCCAGCAGCTTATCAGCGTCCACCTACAATGAGCAGTTCTTC.

This clonotype turned up a few times. Compared with germline, one end of the junction differs, possibly owing to a read error. The chain couples TRBV7-9 to TRBJ2-6; 10 nucleotides match TRBD2. There are 16 residues in the CDR3. CDR1 SEHNR and CDR2 FQNEAQ come from the germline V gene (reference sequence). The CDR3 protein is CASSLAGVSGANVLTF. The CDR3, as DNA: TGTGCCAGCAGCCTAGCGGGGGTCTCTGGGGCCAACGTCCTGACTTTC.